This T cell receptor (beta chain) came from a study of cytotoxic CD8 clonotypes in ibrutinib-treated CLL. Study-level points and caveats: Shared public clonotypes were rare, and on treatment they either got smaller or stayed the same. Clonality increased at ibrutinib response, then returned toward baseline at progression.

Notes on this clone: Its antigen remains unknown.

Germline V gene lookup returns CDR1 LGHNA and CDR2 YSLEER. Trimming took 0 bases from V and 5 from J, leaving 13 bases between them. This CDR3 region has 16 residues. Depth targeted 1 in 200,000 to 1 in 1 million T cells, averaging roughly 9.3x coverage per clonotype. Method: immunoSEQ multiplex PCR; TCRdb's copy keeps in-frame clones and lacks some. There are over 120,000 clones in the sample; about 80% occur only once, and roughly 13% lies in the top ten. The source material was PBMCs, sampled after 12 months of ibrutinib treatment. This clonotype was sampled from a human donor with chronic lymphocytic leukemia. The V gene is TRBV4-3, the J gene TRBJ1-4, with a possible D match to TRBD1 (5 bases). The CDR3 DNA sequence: TGCGCCAGCAGCCAAGAAGGGGCAGGACTGAATGAAAAACTGTTTTTT. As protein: CASSQEGAGLNEKLFF.